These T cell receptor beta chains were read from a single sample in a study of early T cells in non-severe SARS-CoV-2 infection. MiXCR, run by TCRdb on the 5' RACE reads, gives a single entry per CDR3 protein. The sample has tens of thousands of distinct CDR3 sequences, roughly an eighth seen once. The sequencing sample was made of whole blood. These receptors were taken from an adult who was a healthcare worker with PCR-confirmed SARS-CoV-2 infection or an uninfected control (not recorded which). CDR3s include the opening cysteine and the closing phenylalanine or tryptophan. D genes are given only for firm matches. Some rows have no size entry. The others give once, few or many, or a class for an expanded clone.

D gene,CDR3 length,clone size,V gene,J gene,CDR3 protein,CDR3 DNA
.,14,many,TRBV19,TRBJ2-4,CASQSLGDRDIQYF,TGTGCCAGCCAGTCCCTAGGGGATCGGGACATTCAGTACTTC
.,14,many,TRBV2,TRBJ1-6,CASGGAAENSPLHF,TGTGCCAGCGGGGGAGCCGCGGAGAATTCACCCCTCCACTTT
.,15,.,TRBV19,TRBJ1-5,CASSTAAGGNQPQHF,TGTGCCAGTAGTACCGCCGCAGGGGGCAATCAGCCCCAGCATTTT
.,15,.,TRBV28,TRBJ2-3,CASRIRAWGTDTQYF,TGTGCCAGCAGAATACGGGCTTGGGGCACAGATACGCAGTATTTT
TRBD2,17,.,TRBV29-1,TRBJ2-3,CSVVLAGGHSSTDTQYF,TGCAGCGTTGTATTAGCGGGAGGGCATTCAAGCACAGATACGCAGTATTTT
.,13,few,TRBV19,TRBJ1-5,CASREYSNQPQHF,TGTGCCAGTAGGGAGTATAGCAATCAGCCCCAGCATTTT
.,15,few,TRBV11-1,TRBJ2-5,CASRPALGGGETQYF,TGTGCCAGCAGACCCGCCCTAGGGGGGGGAGAGACCCAGTACTTC
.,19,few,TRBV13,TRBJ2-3,CASSQFRSGGVTSTDTQYF,TGTGCCAGCAGCCAATTTCGGAGCGGCGGGGTTACTAGCACAGATACGCAGTATTTT
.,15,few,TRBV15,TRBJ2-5,CATSRDLGGGETQYF,TGTGCCACCAGCAGAGATCTGGGAGGGGGCGAGACCCAGTACTTC
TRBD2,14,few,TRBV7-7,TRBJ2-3,CASSPGLVTDTQYF,TGTGCTAGCAGCCCCGGACTAGTTACAGATACGCAGTATTTT
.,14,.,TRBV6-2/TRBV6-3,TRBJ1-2,CASRAGGFNYGYTF,TGTGCCAGCAGGGCCGGGGGATTCAACTATGGCTACACCTTC
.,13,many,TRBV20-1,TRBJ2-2,CSPRLVGTGELFF,TGCAGTCCTAGACTAGTTGGCACCGGGGAGCTGTTTTTT
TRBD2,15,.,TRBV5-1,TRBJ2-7,CASSLVGSGNNEQYF,TGCGCCAGCAGCTTGGTAGGTAGCGGGAACAACGAGCAGTACTTC
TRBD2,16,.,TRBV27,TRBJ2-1,CASSLTSGIFYNEQFF,TGTGCCAGCAGTTTGACTAGCGGAATATTTTACAATGAGCAGTTCTTC
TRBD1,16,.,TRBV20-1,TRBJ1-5,CSAETGGFYSNQPQHF,TGCAGTGCTGAGACAGGGGGTTTTTATAGCAATCAGCCCCAGCATTTT
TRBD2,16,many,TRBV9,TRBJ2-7,CASSVGLAGGYYEQYF,TGTGCCAGCAGCGTAGGACTAGCGGGAGGTTACTACGAGCAGTACTTC
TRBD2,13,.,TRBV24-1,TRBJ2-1,CATRGLFDNEQFF,TGTGCCACCAGGGGACTATTCGACAATGAGCAGTTCTTC
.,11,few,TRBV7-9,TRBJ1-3,CAFLTGNTIYF,TGTGCCTTCCTCACTGGAAACACCATATATTTT
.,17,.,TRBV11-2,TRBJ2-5,CASSLVHRGGRRETQYF,TGTGCCAGCAGCTTAGTGCATCGTGGGGGGCGAAGGGAGACCCAGTACTTC
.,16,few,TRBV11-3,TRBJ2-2,CASSLGGVQNTGELFF,TGTGCCAGCAGCTTAGGCGGGGTTCAGAACACCGGGGAGCTGTTTTTT
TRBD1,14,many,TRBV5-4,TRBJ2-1,CASSFRAQGDEQFF,TGTGCCAGCAGCTTCCGGGCCCAGGGGGATGAGCAGTTCTTC
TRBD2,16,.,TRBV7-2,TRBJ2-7,CASSPTSGRDSYEQYF,TGTGCCAGCAGCCCTACTAGCGGCCGAGACTCCTACGAGCAGTACTTC
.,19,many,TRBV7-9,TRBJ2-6,CASSLAVDFFRKGANVLTF,TGTGCCAGCAGCTTAGCGGTGGACTTCTTCCGAAAAGGGGCCAACGTCCTGACTTTC
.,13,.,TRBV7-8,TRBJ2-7,CASRTTAVGEQYF,TGTGCCAGCAGGACGACGGCGGTGGGCGAGCAGTACTTC
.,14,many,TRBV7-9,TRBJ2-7,CASSLAGTSNEQYF,TGTGCCAGCAGCTTAGCCGGGACAAGCAACGAGCAGTACTTC
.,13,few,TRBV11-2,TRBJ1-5,CASSAGAYQPQHF,TGTGCCAGCAGCGCAGGGGCTTATCAGCCCCAGCATTTT
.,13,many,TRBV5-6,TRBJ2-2,CASSLELTGELFF,TGTGCCAGCAGCTTAGAACTCACCGGGGAGCTGTTTTTT
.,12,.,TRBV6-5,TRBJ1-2,CASTNSNYGYTF,TGTGCCAGCACCAATAGCAACTATGGCTACACCTTC
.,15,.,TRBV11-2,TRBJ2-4,CASSLVIWDGSIQYF,TGTGCCAGCAGCTTAGTTATATGGGACGGGTCCATTCAGTACTTC
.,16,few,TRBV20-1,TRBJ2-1,CSASGGTGGSYNEQFF,TGCAGTGCTAGCGGGGGCACGGGAGGTTCCTACAATGAGCAGTTCTTC
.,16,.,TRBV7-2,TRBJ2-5,CASSWGDLAPPETQYF,TGTGCCAGCAGCTGGGGCGATCTAGCTCCCCCAGAGACCCAGTACTTC
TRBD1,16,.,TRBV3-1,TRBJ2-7,CASSLIQGARSYEQYF,TGTGCCAGCAGCCTGATACAGGGGGCGCGGTCCTACGAGCAGTACTTC
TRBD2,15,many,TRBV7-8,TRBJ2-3,CASSLRGGGADTQYF,TGTGCCAGCAGCTTACGCGGGGGAGGAGCAGATACGCAGTATTTT
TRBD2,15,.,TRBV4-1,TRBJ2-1,CASSQELAGGDEQFF,TGCGCCAGCAGCCAAGAACTAGCGGGAGGAGATGAGCAGTTCTTC
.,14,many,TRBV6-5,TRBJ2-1,CASSYGSLANEQFF,TGTGCCAGCAGTTACGGTAGTCTGGCTAATGAGCAGTTCTTC
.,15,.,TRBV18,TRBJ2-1,CASSPWETDLNEQFF,TGTGCCAGCTCACCATGGGAGACAGATCTAAATGAGCAGTTCTTC
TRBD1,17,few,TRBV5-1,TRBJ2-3,CASSLAGKGGVTDTQYF,TGCGCCAGCAGCTTGGCCGGTAAAGGGGGCGTCACAGATACGCAGTATTTT
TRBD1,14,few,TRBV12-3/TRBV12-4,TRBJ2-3,CASSWGQGSDTQYF,TGTGCCAGCAGTTGGGGACAGGGTTCAGATACGCAGTATTTT
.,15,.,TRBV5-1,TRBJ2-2,CASSLSTTNTGELFF,TGCGCCAGCAGCTTGTCTACTACGAACACCGGGGAGCTGTTTTTT
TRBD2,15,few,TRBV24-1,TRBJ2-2,CAIEAGGLNTGELFF,TGTGCCATTGAAGCGGGAGGACTTAACACCGGGGAGCTGTTTTTT
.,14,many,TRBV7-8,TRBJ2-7,CASSLPRLPYEQYF,TGTGCCAGCAGCTTACCCCGCCTACCCTACGAGCAGTACTTC
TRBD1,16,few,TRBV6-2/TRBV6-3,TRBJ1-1,CASSPQGRQGTTEAFF,TGTGCCAGCAGCCCCCAGGGGAGACAGGGGACCACTGAAGCTTTCTTT
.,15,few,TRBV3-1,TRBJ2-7,CASSQRGLNSYEQYF,TGTGCCAGCAGCCAGAGGGGACTCAACTCCTACGAGCAGTACTTC
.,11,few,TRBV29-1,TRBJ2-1,CSVDEGPPQFF,TGCAGCGTTGACGAAGGGCCTCCCCAGTTCTTC
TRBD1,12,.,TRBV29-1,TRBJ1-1,CSVGGQGVDAFF,TGCAGCGTTGGGGGACAGGGCGTTGATGCTTTCTTT
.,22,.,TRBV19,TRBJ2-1,CASSTGTGDLWGLTFTDNEQFF,TGTGCCAGTAGTACGGGGACAGGCGACTTGTGGGGACTAACCTTTACCGACAATGAGCAGTTCTTC
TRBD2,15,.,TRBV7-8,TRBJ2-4,CASSFSRTSRGIQYF,TGTGCCAGCAGTTTCTCCCGGACTAGCCGGGGCATTCAGTACTTC
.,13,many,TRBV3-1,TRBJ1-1,CASSARRNTEAFF,TGTGCCAGCAGCGCCAGGAGGAACACTGAAGCTTTCTTT